Here is one T cell receptor beta chain with its context. This entry belongs to a study of blood T cell repertoires in COVID-19. Across the whole study: Spain, Italy and the United States supplied samples that represented acute and convalescent COVID-19. In each case, the material was cDNA or gDNA derived from T cells, B-cell-depleted T cells, or PBMCs.

CDR3 length: 13 residues. J was trimmed by 7 bases and V by 4 bases; bases with no gene match: 5. CDR1 and CDR2 (germline): SGHNT, YYREEE (reference sequence). Original processing notes: Amplification from reference gene primers served as the basis for estimated nucleated cell counts. Only in-frame clones appear in the TCRdb table, and some are missing; sequencing was by immunoSEQ multiplex PCR. Clone size and the V and J calls come from that table; the DNA yielded D and trimming. The sample has some 140,000 clones, roughly three quarters seen once. What was sequenced was peripheral blood. This chain connects TRBV5-4 to TRBJ2-5; TRBD1 matches 9 bases. The source of this sequence is a man older than 75 with acute or convalescent COVID-19. The CDR3 reads CASSRTGDGTQYF. In nucleotides, the CDR3 is TGTGCCAGCAGCCGGACAGGGGATGGGACCCAGTACTTC.